A single sample gave rise to the 31 T cell receptor beta chains below, sequenced in a study of OX40 agonist ivuxolimab in advanced cancers. Sequencing was performed with immunoSEQ multiplex PCR; in TCRdb, only in-frame clones are kept and a portion is missing. This table has roughly 80,000 clones, more than 80% appearing once. Source: CD4+ or CD8+ T cells sorted from blood, taken in a trial of the OX40 agonist ivuxolimab. Every receptor here comes from an adult with an advanced solid tumor such as melanoma, head and neck, liver or kidney cancer.

The chain joins TRBV7-2 to TRBJ2-3; D is perhaps TRBD2 (6 bases). The germline V gene has CDR1 SGHTA and CDR2 FQGNSA. The CDR3 is 14 amino acids. Trimming removed 2 bases at V and 5 bases at J, with 11 bases between. CDR3 sequence: CASSLKLGGDTQYF. The CDR3 DNA reads TGTGCCAGCAGCTTAAAGTTGGGAGGAGATACGCAGTATTTT. Combining the CDR3 with reference TRBV7-2 and TRBJ2-3 gives the whole variable domain GAGVSQSPSNKVTEKGKDVELRCDPISGHTALYWYRQSLGQGLEFLIYFQGNSAPDKSGLPSDRFSAERTGGSVSTLTIQRTQQEDSAVYLCASSLKLGGDTQYFGPGTRLTVL.

The CDR3 loop reads CASYLRPGFGEAFF. The CDR3 DNA reads TGTGCCAGCTACTTGCGGCCAGGGTTTGGTGAAGCTTTCTTT. The V call is TRBV19, the J call TRBJ1-1, with D perhaps matching TRBD1 (5 bases). V lost 9 bases and J 7 bases, leaving 21 bases between the germline ends. The CDR3 length is 14 residues. Looked up from germline, CDR1 is LNHDA and CDR2 is SQIVND (reference sequence).

The chain employs TRBV28 and TRBJ1-1, with D maybe TRBD1 (5 bases). The CDR3 consists of 16 residues. V gave up 4 bases and J gave up 1 base, with 16 bases separating them. Germline-derived CDR1 and CDR2 are MDHEN and SYDVKM. The CDR3 DNA is TGTGCCAGCAGTTCCGGCTACGGCAGGGCGAACACTGAAGCTTTCTTT. Translation: CASSSGYGRANTEAFF.

V usage is TRBV2 and J usage is TRBJ1-5; D is uncertain. Germline V CDR1 and CDR2: SNHLY, FYNNEI. The CDR3 spans 16 residues. The V gene lost 1 base and the J gene lost 5 bases, with 15 bases spanning the gap. As DNA, the CDR3 is TGTGCCAGCAGTGAAGAGCCACCGCAGTCTTATCAGCCCCAGCATTTT. Translated: CASSEEPPQSYQPQHF.

The genes are TRBV7-3 and TRBJ2-2; D remains unclear. CDR1 is SGHTA and CDR2 is FQGTGA in the germline V gene. CDR3 length equals 16 residues. The ends were cut back, 5 bases at V and 0 bases at J, with 13 bases in the middle. CDR3 sequence (DNA): TGTGCCAGCAGCCCCTCCATCATAACGAACACCGGGGAGCTGTTTTTT. Protein sequence: CASSPSIITNTGELFF.

The chain has TRBV5-1 and TRBJ2-5, with D possibly called TRBD1 or TRBD2 (6 bases each). V was shortened by 4 bases and J by 5 bases, with 18 bases between the two germline ends. From germline, CDR1 is SGHRS and CDR2 YFSETQ. The CDR3 sequence is 15 residues long. The chain's CDR3 is CASSPGGGLIETQYF. The CDR3 DNA reads TGCGCCAGCAGCCCCGGAGGGGGGCTAATCGAGACCCAGTACTTC.

The chain is built from TRBV2 and TRBJ1-1; tentative D call: TRBD1 (5 bases). V was cut by 6 bases and J by 1 base, with 15 bases left in between. This CDR3 has 15 residues. CDR1 and CDR2 (germline): SNHLY, FYNNEI. The CDR3 region has the DNA TGTGCCAGCAGAGGGGACGGACTAAGGAACACTGAAGCTTTCTTT. Translation: CASRGDGLRNTEAFF.

The chain is built from TRBV4-2 and TRBJ1-5; D ambiguous. Between the trimmed V and J ends, which lost 0 bases and 9 bases, there was a span of 15 bases. Germline assignment: CDR1 LGHNA and CDR2 YNFKEQ. The CDR3 is made up of 15 amino acids. The CDR3 is CASSQDLTDWGPQHF. CDR3 bases: TGTGCCAGCAGCCAAGATTTAACAGATTGGGGGCCCCAGCATTTT.

This clone was observed a single time. The rearrangement uses TRBV29-1 and TRBJ1-2, with unresolved D. The V and J ends lost 5 bases and 8 bases respectively, with 18 bases between them. From germline, CDR1 is SQVTM and CDR2 ANQGSEA. CDR3 length equals 13 residues. The CDR3 coding sequence is TGCAGCGTTTCACCTTCCGGGCAAGAAGGCTACACCTTC. Its translation: CSVSPSGQEGYTF.

The rearrangement uses TRBV5-6 and TRBJ1-6; D remains unclear. The ends were cut back, 6 bases at V and 4 bases at J, with 20 bases in the middle. The CDR3 runs to 17 residues. Germline lookup yields CDR1 SGHDT and CDR2 YYEEEE. This chain's CDR3 is CASKNREETAYNSPLHF. The CDR3 DNA reads as TGTGCCAGCAAAAATAGAGAGGAGACCGCATATAATTCACCCCTCCACTTT.

This clone was counted a single time. This chain joins TRBV7-2 and TRBJ1-1, with D possibly matching TRBD1 (5 bases). Trimming stripped 0 bases from V and 5 bases from J, with 10 bases between. The CDR3 spans 14 residues. Germline V gene data show CDR1 as SGHTA and CDR2 as FQGNSA. DNA of the CDR3: TGTGCCAGCAGCTTAGCATGGGGCGGGACTGAAGCTTTCTTT. Translation: CASSLAWGGTEAFF.

This clone was counted a single time. This sequence joins TRBV7-2 and TRBJ1-2; 9 positions match TRBD1. Per germline, CDR1 SGHTA and CDR2 FQGNSA. The CDR3 covers 14 residues. Unmatched junction bases numbered 6, after V lost 4 bases and J lost 6 bases. The CDR3 loop is CASSSETGGDGYTF. CDR3 in DNA: TGTGCCAGCAGCTCGGAAACAGGGGGCGATGGCTACACCTTC. Full variable domain (rest looked up from reference TRBV7-2 and TRBJ1-2): GAGVSQSPSNKVTEKGKDVELRCDPISGHTALYWYRQSLGQGLEFLIYFQGNSAPDKSGLPSDRFSAERTGGSVSTLTIQRTQQEDSAVYLCASSSETGGDGYTFGSGTRLTVV.

The CDR3 region has the DNA TGTGCCAGTAGTCCCGACAGGGGGACGAACACCGGGGAGCTGTTTTTT. It codes for CASSPDRGTNTGELFF. The chain employs TRBV19 and TRBJ2-2; 9 positions agree with TRBD1. The junction had 4 bases not matched to a gene; V was cut back by 5 bases and J by 0 bases. Germline CDR1 reads LNHDA; CDR2 reads SQIVND (reference sequence). The CDR3 extends over 16 amino acids.

This clone occurred once. The rearrangement links TRBV11-2 to TRBJ2-7; 7 positions match TRBD1. The V gene's germline CDR1 is SGHAT and CDR2 FQNNGV. The V and J ends lost 4 bases and 6 bases, in that order; junction bases with no gene match: 9. The CDR3 has 14 residues. The CDR3 protein is CASSWGQTLGEQYV. In DNA form, the CDR3 reads TGTGCCAGCAGCTGGGGACAGACCCTAGGCGAGCAGTACGTC.

CDR3 coding DNA: TGTGCCAGCAGTTGGGCAGGCCTCAACTATGGCTACACCTTC. This sequence encodes CASSWAGLNYGYTF. The chain couples TRBV28 to TRBJ1-2, with D uncertain. This CDR3 is 14 amino acids long. Germline CDR1 and CDR2: MDHEN and SYDVKM. The V end lost 4 bases, the J end lost 2 bases, and 11 bases lay between the germline ends.

The chain recombines TRBV13 with TRBJ2-3, with TRBD1 matching over 9 bases. The CDR3 extends over 18 amino acids. Germline CDR1 and CDR2: PRHDT and FYEKMQ (reference sequence). V trimming: 5 bases; J trimming: 1 base; junction bases outside the gene matches: 13. CDR3 in amino acids: CASSQQGASSLRTDTQYF. In DNA form, the CDR3 reads TGTGCCAGCAGCCAACAGGGGGCCTCCTCCCTACGCACAGATACGCAGTATTTT.

This clone was detected only a few times. Other DNA sequences from this sample encode an identical CDR3 as well. The chain is built from TRBV9 and TRBJ1-1, with D unclear. The CDR3 contains 13 residues. In germline, CDR1 is SGDLS, CDR2 YYNGEE. Trimming cost V 0 bases and J 4 bases, with 7 bases left between them. CDR3 sequence reads: CASSVAGSTEAFF. In nucleotides, the CDR3 is TGTGCCAGCAGCGTAGCAGGTAGCACTGAAGCTTTCTTT.

The rearrangement uses TRBV30 and TRBJ1-5, with D tentatively TRBD1 (5 bases). Germline CDR1 is GTSNPN and CDR2 is SVGIG (reference sequence). The CDR3 is 18 residues long. V gave up 3 bases and J gave up 0 bases, with 21 bases separating them. For the CDR3, the DNA is TGTGCCTGGAGCAAGGGGAGACTCCGGATAAATAGCAATCAGCCCCAGCATTTT. The encoded protein is CAWSKGRLRINSNQPQHF.

V is TRBV5-4 and J is TRBJ1-1; D ambiguous. This CDR3 has 12 residues. V shed 0 bases and J shed 4 bases, with 4 bases lying between them. Germline V lookup: CDR1 SGHNT, CDR2 YYREEE (reference sequence). The CDR3 here is CASSLESTEAFF. CDR3 bases: TGTGCCAGCAGCTTGGAAAGCACTGAAGCTTTCTTT.

The chain has TRBV5-4 and TRBJ1-6; D unclear. CDR3 size: 14 residues. V was trimmed by 1 base and J by 4 bases, leaving 6 bases between them. The germline V gene encodes CDR1 SGHNT and CDR2 YYREEE (reference sequence). CDR3 loop: CASSLTEYNSPLHF. The CDR3 DNA sequence: TGTGCCAGCAGCTTGACAGAGTATAATTCACCCCTCCACTTT. Complete variable domain (other parts from reference TRBV5-4 and TRBJ1-6): ETGVTQSPTHLIKTRGQQVTLRCSSQSGHNTVSWYQQALGQGPQFIFQYYREEENGRGNFPPRFSGLQFPNYSSELNVNALELDDSALYLCASSLTEYNSPLHFGNGTRLTVT.

The gene calls are TRBV5-5 and TRBJ2-3, with D perhaps TRBD1 or TRBD2 (5 bases each). V lost 1 base to trimming and J lost 6 bases, with 15 bases between them. The CDR3 totals 15 residues. In germline, CDR1 is SGHKS, CDR2 YYEKEE (reference sequence). DNA of the CDR3: TGTGCCAGCAGCTTGAGGTGGGACCCGGGGGATACGCAGTATTTT. Its translation: CASSLRWDPGDTQYF.

The V gene is TRBV5-1, the J gene TRBJ2-1, with 7 nucleotides matching TRBD1. The CDR3 length is 12 residues. The junction had 6 bases not matched to a gene; V was cut back by 4 bases and J by 11 bases. CDR1 is SGHRS and CDR2 is YFSETQ in the germline V gene. CDR3 amino acids: CASSPDRDKQFF. The DNA for the CDR3 is TGCGCCAGCAGCCCTGACAGGGATAAGCAGTTCTTC.

The chain combines TRBV6-5 with TRBJ1-6; no firm D call. The length of the CDR3 is 14 residues. Trimming shortened V by 5 bases and J by 5 bases, and 10 bases separated the two germline ends. Germline values: CDR1 MNHEY, CDR2 SVGAGI. In DNA form, the CDR3 reads TGTGCCAGCAGTGTCCGGGCCCATAATTCACCCCTCCACTTT. Translation gives CASSVRAHNSPLHF.

This chain links TRBV4-1 with TRBJ2-2; tentatively, D is TRBD1 or TRBD2 (5 bases each). This CDR3 is built from 15 residues. Germline loops: CDR1 MGHRA, CDR2 YSYEKL. Trimming removed 3 bases at V and 0 bases at J, with 8 bases between. The CDR3: CASSQVGANTGELFF. CDR3 sequence (DNA): TGCGCCAGCAGCCAGGTGGGGGCGAACACCGGGGAGCTGTTTTTT.

The CDR3 DNA is TGTGCCATCAATCGGGCGAATGAGCAGTTCTTC. This gives the protein CAINRANEQFF. The chain links TRBV10-3 to TRBJ2-1, with D unclear. CDR1 is ENHRY and CDR2 is SYGVKD in the germline V gene. V gave up 7 bases and J gave up 7 bases, with 8 bases separating them. This CDR3 has 11 amino acids.

The V call is TRBV28, the J call TRBJ1-5; maybe TRBD1 (5 bases). The V end was cut by 5 bases, the J end by 7 bases, with 21 bases between. Germline V lookup: CDR1 MDHEN, CDR2 SYDVKM. The CDR3 length is 16 residues. CDR3 in amino acids: CASSLLPTMGEQPQHF. In DNA, the CDR3 is TGTGCCAGCAGTCTACTCCCGACGATGGGGGAACAGCCCCAGCATTTT.

The CDR3 spells CASSVTGSLVGYTF. The DNA of the CDR3 is TGTGCCAGCAGCGTCACGGGTTCCTTGGTCGGCTACACCTTC. This chain uses TRBV9 with TRBJ1-2, with D uncertain. The V end was cut by 2 bases, the J end by 8 bases, with 16 bases between. Germline V gene lookup returns CDR1 SGDLS and CDR2 YYNGEE. The CDR3 runs to 14 residues.

V gene TRBV30 combines with J gene TRBJ1-2; D might be TRBD1 (6 bases). Trimming removed 5 bases at V and 5 bases at J, with 9 bases between. The CDR3 is made up of 11 amino acids. CDR1 is GTSNPN, CDR2 SVGIG, per germline (reference sequence). The CDR3 protein is CAWDRLYGYTF. The DNA for the CDR3 is TGTGCCTGGGACAGGTTATATGGCTACACCTTC.

The V call is TRBV4-1, the J call TRBJ2-2, with 7 nucleotides matching TRBD2. The CDR3 has 16 amino acids. The V and J ends lost 2 bases and 3 bases, in that order; junction bases with no gene match: 6. CDR1 is MGHRA and CDR2 is YSYEKL in the germline V gene. The CDR3 here is CASSQIGRGDTGELFF. For the CDR3, the DNA is TGCGCCAGCAGCCAAATCGGCCGGGGGGACACCGGGGAGCTGTTTTTT.

This chain connects TRBV9 to TRBJ1-4; 10 bases fit TRBD1. The CDR3 is 15 residues long. The germline gives CDR1 SGDLS, CDR2 YYNGEE. After removal of 5 bases from V and 4 bases from J, the junction contained 5 bases not matched to a gene. The CDR3 here is CASSTGDRGNEKLFF. The CDR3 DNA reads TGTGCCAGCAGTACGGGGGACAGGGGTAATGAAAAACTGTTTTTT.

The J gene is TRBJ2-5, the V gene TRBV5-6; 10 bases are a match to TRBD1. V trimming: 3 bases; J trimming: 3 bases; junction bases outside the gene matches: 5. This CDR3 contains 15 residues. Germline loops: CDR1 SGHDT, CDR2 YYEEEE. CDR3 in DNA: TGTGCCAGCAGCTCCCTTGGACAGGGGGAAGAGACCCAGTACTTC. Encoded protein: CASSSLGQGEETQYF.